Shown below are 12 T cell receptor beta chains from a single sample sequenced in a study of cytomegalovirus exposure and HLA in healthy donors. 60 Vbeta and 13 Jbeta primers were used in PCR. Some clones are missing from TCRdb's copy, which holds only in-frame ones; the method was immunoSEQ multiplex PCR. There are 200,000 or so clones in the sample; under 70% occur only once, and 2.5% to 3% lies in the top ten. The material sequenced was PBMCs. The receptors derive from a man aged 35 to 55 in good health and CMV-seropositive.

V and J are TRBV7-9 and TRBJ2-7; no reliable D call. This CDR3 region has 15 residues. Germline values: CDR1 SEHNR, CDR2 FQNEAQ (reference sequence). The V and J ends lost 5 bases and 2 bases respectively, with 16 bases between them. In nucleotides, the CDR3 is TGTGCCAGCAGCAAGACACTTACCCCGGCCTACGAGCAGTACTTC. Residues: CASSKTLTPAYEQYF. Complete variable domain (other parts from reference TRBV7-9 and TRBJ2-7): DTGVSQNPRHKITKRGQNVTFRCDPISEHNRLYWYRQTLGQGPEFLTYFQNEAQLEKSRLLSDRFSAERPKGSFSTLEIQRTEQGDSAMYLCASSKTLTPAYEQYFGPGTRLTVT.

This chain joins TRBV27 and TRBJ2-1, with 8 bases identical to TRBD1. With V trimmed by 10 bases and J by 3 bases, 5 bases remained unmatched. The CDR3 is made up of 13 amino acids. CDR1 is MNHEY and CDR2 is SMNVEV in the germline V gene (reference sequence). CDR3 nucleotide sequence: TGTGCCATCCAGACAGGGGACTACAATGAGCAGTTCTTC. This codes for CAIQTGDYNEQFF.

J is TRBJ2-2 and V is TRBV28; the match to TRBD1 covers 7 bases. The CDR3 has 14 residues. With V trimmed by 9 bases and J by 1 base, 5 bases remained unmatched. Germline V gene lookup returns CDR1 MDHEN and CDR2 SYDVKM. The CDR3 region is CASETGRNTGELFF. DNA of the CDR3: TGTGCCAGTGAGACAGGGAGGAACACCGGGGAGCTGTTTTTT.

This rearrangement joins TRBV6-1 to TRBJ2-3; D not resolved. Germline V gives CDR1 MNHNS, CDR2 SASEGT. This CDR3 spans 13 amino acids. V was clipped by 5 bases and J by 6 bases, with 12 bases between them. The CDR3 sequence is CASSLSLMDTQYF. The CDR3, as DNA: TGTGCCAGCAGTCTATCCCTTATGGATACGCAGTATTTT.

The CDR3 reads CASSQVPTGPSTGELFF. The CDR3 DNA is TGCGCCAGCAGCCAAGTCCCCACAGGGCCGAGCACCGGGGAGCTGTTTTTT. The gene calls are TRBV4-1 and TRBJ2-2, with a tentative D call TRBD1 (6 bases). Per germline, CDR1 MGHRA and CDR2 YSYEKL. The CDR3 is made up of 17 amino acids. V dropped 1 base and J dropped 4 bases, with 16 bases sitting between them.

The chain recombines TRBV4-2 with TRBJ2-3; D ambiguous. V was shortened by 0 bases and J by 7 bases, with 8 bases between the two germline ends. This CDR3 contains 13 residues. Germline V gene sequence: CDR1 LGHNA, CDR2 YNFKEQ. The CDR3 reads CASSQDRLNTQYF. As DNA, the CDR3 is TGTGCCAGCAGCCAAGATCGTCTAAATACGCAGTATTTT.

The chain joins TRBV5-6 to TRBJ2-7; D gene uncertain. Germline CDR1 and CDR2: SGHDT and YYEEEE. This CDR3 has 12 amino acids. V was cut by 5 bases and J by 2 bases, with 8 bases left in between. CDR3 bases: TGTGCCAGCAGGAGTGGTGCCTACGAGCAGTACTTC. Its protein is CASRSGAYEQYF.

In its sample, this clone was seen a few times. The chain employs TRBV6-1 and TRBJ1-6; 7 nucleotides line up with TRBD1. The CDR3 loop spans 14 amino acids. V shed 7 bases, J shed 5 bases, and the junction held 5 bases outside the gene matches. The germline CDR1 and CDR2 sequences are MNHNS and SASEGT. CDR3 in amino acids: CASIGDSNNSPLHF. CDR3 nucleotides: TGTGCCAGCATCGGGGACAGCAATAATTCACCCCTCCACTTT.

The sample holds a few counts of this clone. CDR3 nucleotide sequence: TGCAGCGCCAGGGGGGGACAGGGCTACAATGAGCAGTTCTTC. This sequence encodes CSARGGQGYNEQFF. This chain uses TRBV29-1 with TRBJ2-1; TRBD1 matches at 9 bases. Germline V gives CDR1 SQVTM, CDR2 ANQGSEA. This CDR3 comprises 14 residues. J gave up 3 bases and V 7 bases, and 7 bases lay outside the gene matches.

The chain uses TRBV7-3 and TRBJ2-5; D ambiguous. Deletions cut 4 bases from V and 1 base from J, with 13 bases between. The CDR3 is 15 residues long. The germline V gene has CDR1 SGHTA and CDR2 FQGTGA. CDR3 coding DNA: TGTGCCAGCAGCTCGGTACCGGGTCTCCAAGAGACCCAGTACTTC. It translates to CASSSVPGLQETQYF. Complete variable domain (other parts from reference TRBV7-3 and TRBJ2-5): GAGVSQTPSNKVTEKGKYVELRCDPISGHTALYWYRQSLGQGPEFLIYFQGTGAADDSGLPNDRFFAVRPEGSVSTLKIQRTERGDSAVYLCASSSVPGLQETQYFGPGTRLLVL.

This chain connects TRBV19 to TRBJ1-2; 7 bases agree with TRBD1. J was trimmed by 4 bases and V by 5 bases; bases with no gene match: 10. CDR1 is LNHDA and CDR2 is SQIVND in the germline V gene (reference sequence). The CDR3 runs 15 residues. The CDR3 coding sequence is TGTGCCAGTAGTCGCCAGGGGGAGGATGGCTATGGCTACACCTTC. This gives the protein CASSRQGEDGYGYTF.

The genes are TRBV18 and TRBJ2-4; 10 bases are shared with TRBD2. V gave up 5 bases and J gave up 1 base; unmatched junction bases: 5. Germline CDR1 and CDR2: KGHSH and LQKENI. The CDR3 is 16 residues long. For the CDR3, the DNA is TGTGCCAGCTCAACATCTAGCGGGGGTGCCAAAAACATTCAGTACTTC. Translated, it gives CASSTSSGGAKNIQYF.